This TCR beta chain was observed in a study of blood T cell repertoires in COVID-19. Germline CDR1 is SQVTM and CDR2 is ANQGSEA. This CDR3 region has 16 residues. V shed 7 bases, J shed 0 bases, and the junction held 8 bases outside the gene matches. Some clones are missing from TCRdb's copy, which holds only in-frame ones; the method was immunoSEQ multiplex PCR. The repertoire has about 160,000 clones, about 86% of them found once; the top ten carry about a tenth. The chain is built from TRBV29-1 and TRBJ2-2; 10 bases are a match to TRBD1. The sequence was obtained from a woman in her 70s with COVID-19, enrolled during active disease. The sequencing sample was made of peripheral blood. The CDR3, as DNA: TGCAGCGCCGGGCGGGGGACAGGGGCGAACACCGGGGAGCTGTTTTTT. Its protein is CSAGRGTGANTGELFF.